This T cell receptor (beta chain) was captured by sequencing in a study of shared clonotypes between healthy human individuals. Broader study findings: Clonotype sharing levels among donors were expected to vary with sequencing depth.

As to this clone: The antigen is undetermined.

CDR1 is MNHEY, CDR2 SVGAGI, per germline. The V gene lost 5 bases and the J gene lost 0 bases, with 11 bases spanning the gap. The CDR3 extends over 15 amino acids. Original methodology: Junction-only sequences without quality scores came from ImmunoSEQ, so filtering differed. The repertoire was sequenced with immunoSEQ multiplex PCR; TCRdb's copy has only in-frame clones and lacks some. Clonal size and the V and J genes are those of that table, whereas D and trimming came from the DNA. Counted here are a few million clones, 95% occurring once; the ten biggest clones make up roughly 0.13%. Subsets obtained from CD4+ cells comprised CD45RA+ naive and CD45RA-negative memory cells.

The V call is TRBV6-5, the J call TRBJ1-3; D call uncertain. This clonotype was sampled from a man between 18 and 35 years old in good health. The sequencing input was naive CD4+ T cells sorted from blood. Subset described: CD45RA+ positively selected. CDR3 nucleotides: TGTGCCAGCAGTCGGATGGCGGACTCTGGAAACACCATATATTTT. Translation gives CASSRMADSGNTIYF.